A selection of T cell receptor beta chains follows, all from one sample in a study of T cell clonotyping in hematopoietic cell transplantation. Method: immunoSEQ multiplex PCR; TCRdb's copy keeps in-frame clones and lacks some. The sample yields over 6,000 clones, around nine tenths seen once. Sequenced material: peripheral blood mononuclear cells, taken before stem cell transplant. The source of these receptors is a man aged 30 to 45 with acute myeloid leukemia. Some clones in this sample may be carry-over from other donors' samples. CDR3s include the opening cysteine and the closing phenylalanine or tryptophan. The order of the fields is D gene, J gene, V gene, clone size, CDR3 protein, CDR3 DNA. D genes are given only for firm matches. Size is omitted from some rows. Given values are once, few, many or a class for expanded clones.

d_gene: TRBD1; j_gene: TRBJ1-2; v_gene: TRBV7-8; abundance: NA; CDR3aa: CASSPAPAGGATSGYTF; CDR3nt: TGTGCCAGCAGCCCAGCCCCAGCAGGGGGCGCGACTTCAGGCTACACCTTC
d_gene: NA; j_gene: TRBJ2-7; v_gene: TRBV29-1; abundance: NA; CDR3aa: CSGAQGRVTYEQYF; CDR3nt: TGCAGCGGGGCTCAAGGTCGGGTTACCTACGAGCAGTACTTC
d_gene: TRBD1; j_gene: TRBJ1-1; v_gene: TRBV30; abundance: large; CDR3aa: CAWSVGQGTEAFF; CDR3nt: TGTGCCTGGAGCGTGGGACAGGGAACTGAAGCTTTCTTT
d_gene: NA; j_gene: TRBJ2-6; v_gene: TRBV2; abundance: NA; CDR3aa: CASSGEGSGANVLTF; CDR3nt: TGTGCCAGCAGTGGCGAGGGGTCCGGGGCCAACGTCCTGACTTTC
d_gene: NA; j_gene: TRBJ2-7; v_gene: TRBV19; abundance: NA; CDR3aa: CASSMTTSSSYEQYF; CDR3nt: TGTGCCAGTAGTATGACCACTAGCAGCTCCTACGAGCAGTACTTC
d_gene: NA; j_gene: TRBJ2-7; v_gene: TRBV28; abundance: NA; CDR3aa: CASSLGGFSSYEQYF; CDR3nt: TGTGCCAGCAGTCTGGGCGGGTTTAGCTCCTACGAGCAGTACTTC
d_gene: NA; j_gene: TRBJ1-5; v_gene: TRBV6-6; abundance: NA; CDR3aa: CASRGEGPNQPQHF; CDR3nt: TGTGCCAGCAGGGGAGAAGGACCAAATCAGCCCCAGCATTTT
d_gene: NA; j_gene: TRBJ2-7; v_gene: TRBV28; abundance: NA; CDR3aa: CASSAGSYEQYF; CDR3nt: TGTGCCAGTTCAGCGGGTTCCTACGAGCAGTACTTC
d_gene: NA; j_gene: TRBJ2-5; v_gene: TRBV7-3; abundance: NA; CDR3aa: CASSLFGGRETQYF; CDR3nt: TGTGCCAGCAGCTTATTTGGGGGACGGGAGACCCAGTACTTC
d_gene: NA; j_gene: TRBJ1-1; v_gene: TRBV6-5; abundance: NA; CDR3aa: CASSTGPGTEAFF; CDR3nt: TGTGCCAGCAGTACGGGCCCAGGGACTGAAGCTTTCTTT
d_gene: TRBD2; j_gene: TRBJ2-1; v_gene: TRBV2; abundance: NA; CDR3aa: CASTPDGGNEQFF; CDR3nt: TGTGCCAGCACCCCGGACGGGGGGAATGAGCAGTTCTTC
d_gene: NA; j_gene: TRBJ2-3; v_gene: TRBV9; abundance: once; CDR3aa: CASSDSIGETGTDTQYF; CDR3nt: TGTGCCAGCAGTGATTCAATAGGGGAGACGGGAACAGATACGCAGTATTTT
d_gene: TRBD1; j_gene: TRBJ2-2; v_gene: TRBV11-3; abundance: NA; CDR3aa: CASSPPGQGAGELFF; CDR3nt: TGTGCCAGCAGCCCGCCGGGACAGGGGGCCGGGGAGCTGTTTTTT
d_gene: TRBD2; j_gene: TRBJ2-7; v_gene: TRBV6-1; abundance: NA; CDR3aa: CASSEAFSGHYEQYF; CDR3nt: TGTGCCAGCAGTGAAGCATTTAGCGGGCACTACGAGCAGTACTTC
d_gene: NA; j_gene: TRBJ1-1; v_gene: TRBV30; abundance: NA; CDR3aa: CAWRSWRGNLEAFF; CDR3nt: TGTGCCTGGAGGAGTTGGCGGGGGAACCTTGAAGCTTTCTTT
d_gene: NA; j_gene: TRBJ2-5; v_gene: TRBV19; abundance: NA; CDR3aa: CASSIVGFTQETQYF; CDR3nt: TGTGCCAGTAGTATCGTGGGATTTACCCAAGAGACCCAGTACTTC
d_gene: NA; j_gene: TRBJ1-5; v_gene: TRBV29-1; abundance: NA; CDR3aa: CSVGLGGHQPQHF; CDR3nt: TGCAGCGTTGGATTGGGGGGACATCAGCCCCAGCATTTT
d_gene: NA; j_gene: TRBJ2-3; v_gene: TRBV19; abundance: NA; CDR3aa: CASSIRPNPTDTQYF; CDR3nt: TGTGCCAGTAGTATAAGGCCAAACCCCACAGATACGCAGTATTTT
d_gene: NA; j_gene: TRBJ1-4; v_gene: TRBV9; abundance: NA; CDR3aa: CASSPWGGRGEKLFF; CDR3nt: TGTGCCAGCAGCCCCTGGGGGGGCAGGGGTGAAAAACTGTTTTTT
d_gene: NA; j_gene: TRBJ1-4; v_gene: TRBV29-1; abundance: NA; CDR3aa: CSVFHPGHENEKLFF; CDR3nt: TGCAGCGTTTTCCACCCGGGACACGAAAATGAAAAACTGTTTTTT
d_gene: NA; j_gene: TRBJ2-1; v_gene: TRBV5-4; abundance: NA; CDR3aa: CASSPPGDAREQFF; CDR3nt: TGTGCCAGCAGCCCACCGGGGGATGCGCGCGAGCAGTTCTTC
d_gene: TRBD1; j_gene: TRBJ1-2; v_gene: TRBV5-6; abundance: few; CDR3aa: CASSSGQGTFDYGYTF; CDR3nt: TGTGCCAGCAGCTCGGGACAGGGGACATTTGACTATGGCTACACCTTC
d_gene: NA; j_gene: TRBJ1-1; v_gene: TRBV29-1; abundance: NA; CDR3aa: CSVSTLREVNTEAFF; CDR3nt: TGCAGCGTCTCTACCCTCAGGGAGGTGAACACTGAAGCTTTCTTT
d_gene: TRBD2; j_gene: TRBJ2-7; v_gene: TRBV11-2; abundance: NA; CDR3aa: CASSPGTSGSYEQYF; CDR3nt: TGTGCCAGCAGCCCCGGGACTAGCGGGTCCTACGAGCAGTACTTC
d_gene: NA; j_gene: TRBJ1-2; v_gene: TRBV30; abundance: NA; CDR3aa: CAWSVGSKTRYTF; CDR3nt: TGTGCCTGGAGTGTTGGCAGTAAAACCCGCTACACCTTC
d_gene: NA; j_gene: TRBJ2-7; v_gene: TRBV7-3; abundance: NA; CDR3aa: CASSIGTGYEQYF; CDR3nt: TGTGCCAGCAGCATCGGGACTGGCTACGAGCAGTACTTC
d_gene: NA; j_gene: TRBJ2-4; v_gene: TRBV2; abundance: NA; CDR3aa: CASSAVNIQYF; CDR3nt: TGTGCCAGCAGTGCAGTAAACATTCAGTACTTC
d_gene: TRBD2; j_gene: TRBJ2-5; v_gene: TRBV4-1; abundance: NA; CDR3aa: CASSHPGLAGGPGQETQYF; CDR3nt: TGCGCCAGCAGCCATCCTGGACTAGCGGGAGGGCCGGGGCAAGAGACCCAGTACTTC
d_gene: NA; j_gene: TRBJ2-7; v_gene: TRBV6-5; abundance: NA; CDR3aa: CASTEGREQYF; CDR3nt: TGTGCCAGCACCGAAGGACGGGAGCAGTACTTC
d_gene: NA; j_gene: TRBJ2-1; v_gene: TRBV19; abundance: NA; CDR3aa: CASKFREYNNEQFF; CDR3nt: TGTGCCAGTAAGTTTCGGGAGTATAACAATGAGCAGTTCTTC
d_gene: NA; j_gene: TRBJ1-1; v_gene: TRBV6-6; abundance: NA; CDR3aa: CASSYSWQGNTEAFF; CDR3nt: TGTGCCAGCAGTTACTCGTGGCAGGGGAACACTGAAGCTTTCTTT
d_gene: TRBD1; j_gene: TRBJ2-1; v_gene: TRBV5-1; abundance: NA; CDR3aa: CASSLTQGANEQFF; CDR3nt: TGCGCCAGCAGCTTAACACAGGGGGCCAATGAGCAGTTCTTC
d_gene: NA; j_gene: TRBJ1-1; v_gene: TRBV28; abundance: NA; CDR3aa: CASSLRQTSNTEAFF; CDR3nt: TGTGCCAGCAGTTTGCGGCAGACGTCGAACACTGAAGCTTTCTTT
d_gene: NA; j_gene: TRBJ1-1; v_gene: TRBV2; abundance: NA; CDR3aa: CASSEEMGGEAFF; CDR3nt: TGTGCCAGCAGTGAAGAAATGGGAGGTGAAGCTTTCTTT
d_gene: TRBD2; j_gene: TRBJ2-1; v_gene: TRBV6-4; abundance: once; CDR3aa: CASSDLAGNEQFF; CDR3nt: TGTGCCAGCAGTGACCTAGCGGGAAATGAGCAGTTCTTC
d_gene: TRBD2; j_gene: TRBJ2-7; v_gene: TRBV6-5; abundance: NA; CDR3aa: CASSKGLAAYEQYF; CDR3nt: TGTGCCAGCAGTAAGGGACTAGCGGCCTACGAGCAGTACTTC
d_gene: TRBD1; j_gene: TRBJ2-7; v_gene: TRBV30; abundance: NA; CDR3aa: CAWSVRRTGGAYEQYF; CDR3nt: TGTGCCTGGAGTGTACGGAGGACAGGGGGAGCTTACGAGCAGTACTTC
d_gene: NA; j_gene: TRBJ2-3; v_gene: TRBV9; abundance: NA; CDR3aa: CASSRRGPDTQYF; CDR3nt: TGTGCCAGCAGTCGTAGGGGACCAGATACGCAGTATTTT
d_gene: NA; j_gene: TRBJ2-2; v_gene: TRBV4-2; abundance: NA; CDR3aa: CASSQEVAGELFF; CDR3nt: TGTGCCAGCAGCCAAGAGGTGGCCGGGGAGCTGTTTTTT
d_gene: TRBD2; j_gene: TRBJ2-1; v_gene: TRBV7-3; abundance: NA; CDR3aa: CASSLIGTSGHNEQFF; CDR3nt: TGTGCCAGCAGCTTAATTGGGACTAGCGGCCACAATGAGCAGTTCTTC
d_gene: NA; j_gene: TRBJ2-3; v_gene: TRBV30; abundance: NA; CDR3aa: CAWKEGNTDTQYF; CDR3nt: TGTGCCTGGAAAGAAGGAAACACAGATACGCAGTATTTT
d_gene: NA; j_gene: TRBJ2-1; v_gene: TRBV27; abundance: NA; CDR3aa: CASSLSAGGSHNEQFF; CDR3nt: TGTGCCAGCAGTTTATCCGCAGGGGGGAGCCACAATGAGCAGTTCTTC
d_gene: NA; j_gene: TRBJ1-1; v_gene: TRBV7-8; abundance: NA; CDR3aa: CASSPNRADGDTEAFF; CDR3nt: TGTGCCAGCAGCCCTAACCGCGCCGATGGGGACACTGAAGCTTTCTTT
d_gene: NA; j_gene: TRBJ1-4; v_gene: TRBV19; abundance: NA; CDR3aa: CASSSAGTGEKLFF; CDR3nt: TGTGCCAGTAGTTCTGCTGGGACCGGTGAAAAACTGTTTTTT
d_gene: TRBD1; j_gene: TRBJ1-1; v_gene: TRBV4-3; abundance: NA; CDR3aa: CASSQAGGPNTEAFF; CDR3nt: TGCGCCAGCAGCCAAGCAGGGGGTCCGAACACTGAAGCTTTCTTT
d_gene: NA; j_gene: TRBJ1-2; v_gene: TRBV5-6; abundance: NA; CDR3aa: CASSLADRLGEGYTF; CDR3nt: TGTGCCAGCAGCTTGGCCGACAGACTCGGGGAGGGCTACACCTTC
d_gene: NA; j_gene: TRBJ2-7; v_gene: TRBV28; abundance: NA; CDR3aa: CASSYPEQKIF; CDR3nt: TGTGCCAGCAGTTACCCAGAACAGAAGATCTTC
d_gene: TRBD1; j_gene: TRBJ1-2; v_gene: TRBV10-1; abundance: NA; CDR3aa: CASSEWARDRGYGYTF; CDR3nt: TGCGCCAGCAGTGAGTGGGCAAGGGACAGGGGGTATGGCTACACCTTC
d_gene: TRBD2; j_gene: TRBJ2-3; v_gene: TRBV29-1; abundance: NA; CDR3aa: CSVEAFWERGDTQYF; CDR3nt: TGCAGCGTTGAGGCCTTCTGGGAGCGGGGTGATACGCAGTATTTT
d_gene: NA; j_gene: TRBJ2-7; v_gene: TRBV5-4; abundance: NA; CDR3aa: CASSSEFRAYEQYF; CDR3nt: TGTGCCAGCAGCTCGGAATTCAGGGCTTACGAGCAGTACTTC
d_gene: NA; j_gene: TRBJ1-2; v_gene: TRBV6-5; abundance: NA; CDR3aa: CASSYGSDYGYTF; CDR3nt: TGTGCCAGCAGTTACGGGAGTGACTATGGCTACACCTTC
d_gene: TRBD2; j_gene: TRBJ2-3; v_gene: TRBV5-4; abundance: NA; CDR3aa: CASSTPSGSTDTQYF; CDR3nt: TGTGCCAGCAGCACGCCCAGCGGGAGTACAGATACGCAGTATTTT
d_gene: TRBD2; j_gene: TRBJ2-2; v_gene: TRBV5-1; abundance: NA; CDR3aa: CASSSNPSGNTGELFF; CDR3nt: TGCGCCAGCAGCTCTAACCCTAGCGGTAACACCGGGGAGCTGTTTTTT
d_gene: NA; j_gene: TRBJ2-1; v_gene: TRBV7-2; abundance: NA; CDR3aa: CASSLADLQGQFF; CDR3nt: TGTGCCAGCAGCTTAGCGGATTTACAGGGGCAGTTCTTC
d_gene: TRBD1; j_gene: TRBJ2-7; v_gene: TRBV4-1; abundance: NA; CDR3aa: CASSLNKGQGDHEQYF; CDR3nt: TGCGCCAGCAGCCTCAACAAGGGACAGGGGGACCACGAGCAGTACTTC